This is a list of T cell receptor beta chains from one sample in a study of blood T cell repertoires in COVID-19. Measured with immunoSEQ multiplex PCR; TCRdb has only the in-frame clones, and not every one. The table records some 170,000 clones, roughly 87% of them present only once. Sequencing used PBMCs or T cells enriched from blood (not recorded which). These receptors were obtained from a human donor with acute COVID-19. The donor label of this sample is uncertain. The CDR3 runs from the conserved cysteine through the conserved F or W. A D gene is named only where the DNA matches it firmly. Not every row has a clone size; where given, it reads once, few, many or a size class.

J gene | D gene | V gene | clone size | CDR3 DNA | CDR3 protein
TRBJ1-5 | NA | TRBV11-2 | NA | TGTGCCAGCGCAAGTGGGGCGACGGAGCCCCAGCATTTT | CASASGATEPQHF
TRBJ2-2 | NA | TRBV10-2 | NA | TGCGCCAGCAGTGAGTCTACAAACACCGGGGAGCTGTTTTTT | CASSESTNTGELFF
TRBJ2-3 | TRBD1 | TRBV25-1 | NA | TGTGCCAGCAGTGATGGGGACAGACCCACAGATACGCAGTATTTT | CASSDGDRPTDTQYF
TRBJ2-2 | TRBD1 | TRBV11-3 | NA | TGTGCCAGCAGCTTACGGGGCAGGGGGCCCCCCGGGGAGCTGTTTTTT | CASSLRGRGPPGELFF
TRBJ1-1 | TRBD1 | TRBV7-9 | NA | TGTGCCAGCAGCTTAGGACAGGGGGACACTGAAGCTTTCTTT | CASSLGQGDTEAFF
TRBJ1-2 | TRBD1 | TRBV29-1 | once | TGCAGCGTTGAGGGACAGGGGGCCAACTATGGCTACACCTTC | CSVEGQGANYGYTF
TRBJ2-7 | TRBD1 | TRBV6-1 | once | TGTGCCAGCAGTGAGGCCTCGGACAGGGAGGACGAGCAGTACTTC | CASSEASDREDEQYF
TRBJ1-1 | NA | TRBV7-2 | NA | TGTGCCAGCCGAGGGACTGAAGCTTTCTTT | CASRGTEAFF
TRBJ1-6 | NA | TRBV3-1/TRBV3-2 | few | TGTGCCAGCAGCCAAGCTACTTCACCCCTCCACTTT | CASSQATSPLHF
TRBJ1-2 | TRBD1 | TRBV2 | few | TGTGCCAGCTTGGGGGACAGGGGCGAGGGCTACACCTTC | CASLGDRGEGYTF
TRBJ1-2 | NA | TRBV7-9 | NA | TGTGCCAGCAGCTCATCGGCTAACTATGGCTACACCTTC | CASSSSANYGYTF
TRBJ1-4 | NA | TRBV6-5 | NA | TGTGCCACCCTTGGGGGGGGTAAACTGTTTTTT | CATLGGGKLFF
TRBJ2-7 | TRBD2 | TRBV30 | NA | TGTGCCTGGAGTGGGCTAGCGGGGGTCTACTTC | CAWSGLAGVYF
TRBJ1-3 | NA | TRBV12-3/TRBV12-4 | NA | TGTGCCAGCGGACAGTCGGAATTCACCATATATTTT | CASGQSEFTIYF
TRBJ2-5 | TRBD1 | TRBV2 | NA | TGTGCCAGCAGTGAAACGACAGGGCCAGAGACCCAGTACTTC | CASSETTGPETQYF
TRBJ2-5 | TRBD1 | TRBV4-3 | NA | TGCGCCAGCAGCCAAGAAGGGACAGGGGTGGAGACCCAGTACTTC | CASSQEGTGVETQYF
TRBJ1-1 | NA | TRBV19 | NA | TGTGCCAGTAATCGGGGGTACACTGAAGCTTTCTTT | CASNRGYTEAFF
TRBJ1-2 | NA | TRBV2 | NA | TGTGCCAGCAGGGAAACACCTAACTATGGCTACACCTTC | CASRETPNYGYTF
TRBJ1-5 | NA | TRBV30 | NA | TGTGCCTGTAGATTTGGAGGAGCCCAGCCCCAGCATTTT | CACRFGGAQPQHF
TRBJ2-3 | TRBD2 | TRBV30 | NA | TGTGCCTGGAGTGGTATGACTAGCGGGGGCACAGATACGCAGTATTTT | CAWSGMTSGGTDTQYF
TRBJ2-5 | TRBD2 | TRBV5-1 | NA | TGCGCCAGCAGCTCATCATGGACTAGCGGGGGTCAAGAGACCCAGTACTTC | CASSSSWTSGGQETQYF
TRBJ1-1 | TRBD1 | TRBV4-3 | NA | TGCGCCAGCAGCCAACCCGACAGGGGTAAAGCTTTCTTT | CASSQPDRGKAFF
TRBJ1-2 | NA | TRBV7-9 | NA | TGTGCCAGCAATCAGGGCGTTGGCTACACCTTC | CASNQGVGYTF
TRBJ2-7 | NA | TRBV11-2 | few | TGTGCCAGCAGCTTAACAGGTAACCCCGAGCAGTACTTC | CASSLTGNPEQYF
TRBJ1-4 | NA | TRBV10-2 | NA | TGCGCCAGCAGTGAGTCGAGCAGGACAGCAAATGAAAAACTGTTTTTT | CASSESSRTANEKLFF
TRBJ1-5 | TRBD1 | TRBV30 | few | TGTGCCTCCAAACAGGGGGATCAGCCCCAGCATTTT | CASKQGDQPQHF
TRBJ2-3 | NA | TRBV28 | NA | TGTGCCAGCAGTTTCGGGGGGCCCACAGATACGCAGTATTTT | CASSFGGPTDTQYF
TRBJ1-1 | NA | TRBV19 | once | TGTGCCAGTAGTAGGGGACAATACACTGAAGCTTTCTTT | CASSRGQYTEAFF
TRBJ2-7 | TRBD1 | TRBV9 | NA | TGTGCCAGCAGCGCGGGGGCGACAGGGGGCCGGGAGTGGTACTTC | CASSAGATGGREWYF
TRBJ1-1 | NA | TRBV24-1 | NA | TGTGCCACCAGTGCAGGGTACACTGAAGCTTTCTTT | CATSAGYTEAFF
TRBJ1-2 | NA | TRBV11-2 | NA | TGTGCCAGCAGCCTCGGTATCGGGCCAGGGGCGAACGCTAACTATGGCTACACCTTC | CASSLGIGPGANANYGYTF
TRBJ1-2 | NA | TRBV4-3 | NA | TGCGCCAGCAGCCATATTGGAGGACAGAGTAACTATGGCTACACCTTC | CASSHIGGQSNYGYTF
TRBJ2-2 | TRBD1 | TRBV7-8 | NA | TGTGCCAGCAGCTTAGCGACAGGGACCGGGGAGCTGTTTTTT | CASSLATGTGELFF
TRBJ2-5 | NA | TRBV23-1 | NA | TGCGCCAGCAGAAATCAGGAGACCCAGTACTTC | CASRNQETQYF
TRBJ1-1 | TRBD1 | TRBV10-3 | NA | TGTGCCATCAGGAGCGATACAGGGGTCCTCGGGACTGAAGCTTTCTTT | CAIRSDTGVLGTEAFF
TRBJ2-7 | NA | TRBV6-5 | NA | TGTGCCAGCCGTCGGGGTGTCGACGAGCAGTACTTC | CASRRGVDEQYF
TRBJ2-2 | NA | TRBV27 | NA | TGTGCCAGCAGACCTACAGGGCCCACCGGGGAGCTGTTTTTT | CASRPTGPTGELFF
TRBJ1-6 | TRBD1 | TRBV6-5 | NA | TGTGCCAGCAAACAGGGGGCGGCGGATAATTCACCCCTCCACTTT | CASKQGAADNSPLHF
TRBJ2-3 | TRBD1 | TRBV5-4 | NA | TGTGCCAGCAGCTTGGGGGCAGGGGGCCCCACAGATACGCAGTATTTT | CASSLGAGGPTDTQYF
TRBJ1-2 | NA | TRBV27 | once | TGTGCCAGCAGTTTGGGTGTCGGGGGTCTGTCCTATGGCTACACCTTC | CASSLGVGGLSYGYTF
TRBJ2-3 | NA | TRBV24-1 | NA | TGTGCCACCGAGCAAGCGGGCACAGATACGCAGTATTTT | CATEQAGTDTQYF
TRBJ1-5 | NA | TRBV12-1 | NA | TGTGCCAGATCTGGGCGGACTACTGAAAAGAGCAATCAGCCCCAGCATTTT | CARSGRTTEKSNQPQHF
TRBJ2-7 | NA | TRBV6-5 | NA | TGTGCCAGCAAGGCAGGGCCGACCTCCTACGAGCAGTACTTC | CASKAGPTSYEQYF
TRBJ2-7 | TRBD1 | TRBV12-5 | NA | TGTGCTAGTGGTTTGATCTCCGGGACAGTGTACCCCTACGAGCAGTACTTC | CASGLISGTVYPYEQYF
TRBJ2-1 | NA | TRBV9 | once | TGTGCCAGCAGCGACGACCGGAGGGATGAGCAGTTCTTC | CASSDDRRDEQFF
TRBJ1-1 | NA | TRBV7-8 | NA | TGTGCCAGCAGCGAGGGACTTCAGAACACTGAAGCTTTCTTT | CASSEGLQNTEAFF
TRBJ1-1 | NA | TRBV11-2 | NA | TGTGCCAGCAGCTTAGGTGCAGGCCTAGCCGAAGCTTTCTTT | CASSLGAGLAEAFF
TRBJ2-3 | TRBD2 | TRBV7-3 | NA | TGTGCCAGCAGCCCCGGGACTACATTCATGGATACGCAGTATTTT | CASSPGTTFMDTQYF
TRBJ2-3 | TRBD2 | TRBV15 | once | TGTGCCACCAGCATTCCCGGGGGGTCAGATACGCAGTATTTT | CATSIPGGSDTQYF
TRBJ1-1 | NA | TRBV10-1 | NA | TGCGCCAGCAGTGAAAACCAGGGCCCAAACACTGAAGCTTTCTTT | CASSENQGPNTEAFF
TRBJ1-1 | TRBD1 | TRBV10-3 | NA | TGTGCCATCAGTGAGAGGGGGCACGACACTGAAGCTTTCTTT | CAISERGHDTEAFF
TRBJ2-1 | NA | TRBV6-4 | once | TGTGCCAGCAGTGACTACGGCGGGGCGAACTACAATGAGCAGTTCTTC | CASSDYGGANYNEQFF
TRBJ2-7 | NA | TRBV27 | NA | TGTGCCAGCAGTTTACAGGGCCCAGACTACGAGCAGTACTTC | CASSLQGPDYEQYF